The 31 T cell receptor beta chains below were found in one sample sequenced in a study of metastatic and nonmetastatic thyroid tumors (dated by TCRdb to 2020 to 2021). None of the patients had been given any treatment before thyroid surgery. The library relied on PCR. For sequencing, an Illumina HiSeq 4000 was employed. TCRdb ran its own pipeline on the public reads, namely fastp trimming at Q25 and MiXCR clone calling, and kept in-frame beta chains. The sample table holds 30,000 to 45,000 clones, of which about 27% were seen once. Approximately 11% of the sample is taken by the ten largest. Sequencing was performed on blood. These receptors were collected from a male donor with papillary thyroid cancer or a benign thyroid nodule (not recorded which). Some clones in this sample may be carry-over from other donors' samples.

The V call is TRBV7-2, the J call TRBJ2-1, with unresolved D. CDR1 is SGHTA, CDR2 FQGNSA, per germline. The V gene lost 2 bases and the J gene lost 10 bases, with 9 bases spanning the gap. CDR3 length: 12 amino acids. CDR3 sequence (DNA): TGTGCCAGCAGCTTACAGGTTTCAGAGCAGTTCTTC. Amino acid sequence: CASSLQVSEQFF. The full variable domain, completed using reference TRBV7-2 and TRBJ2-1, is GAGVSQSPSNKVTEKGKDVELRCDPISGHTALYWYRQSLGQGLEFLIYFQGNSAPDKSGLPSDRFSAERTGGSVSTLTIQRTQQEDSAVYLCASSLQVSEQFFGPGTRLTVL.

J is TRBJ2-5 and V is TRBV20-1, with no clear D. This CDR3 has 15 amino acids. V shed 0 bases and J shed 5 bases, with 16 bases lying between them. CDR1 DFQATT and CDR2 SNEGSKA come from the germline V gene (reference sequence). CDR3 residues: CSARDGLAVSETQYF. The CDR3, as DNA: TGCAGTGCTAGAGACGGGTTGGCGGTCTCGGAGACCCAGTACTTC.

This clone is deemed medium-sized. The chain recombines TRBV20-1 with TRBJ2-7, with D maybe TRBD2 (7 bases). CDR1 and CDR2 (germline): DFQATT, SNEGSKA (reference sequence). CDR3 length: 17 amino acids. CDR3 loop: CSAWGGPPLGRGYEQYF. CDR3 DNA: TGCAGCGCCTGGGGGGGGCCTCCACTAGGACGGGGCTACGAGCAGTACTTC.

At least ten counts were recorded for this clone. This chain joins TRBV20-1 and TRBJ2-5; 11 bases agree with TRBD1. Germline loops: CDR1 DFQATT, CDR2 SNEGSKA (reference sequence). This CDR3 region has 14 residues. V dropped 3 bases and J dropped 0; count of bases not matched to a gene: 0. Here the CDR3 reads CSARDRGHQETQYF. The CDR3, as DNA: TGCAGTGCTAGGGACAGGGGGCACCAAGAGACCCAGTACTTC.

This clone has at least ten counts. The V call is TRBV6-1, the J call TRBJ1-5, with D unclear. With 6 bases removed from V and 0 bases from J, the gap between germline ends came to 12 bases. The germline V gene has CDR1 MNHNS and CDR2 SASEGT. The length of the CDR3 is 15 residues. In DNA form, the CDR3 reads TGTGCCAGCAGCCCGGGGTGGAATAGCAATCAGCCCCAGCATTTT. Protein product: CASSPGWNSNQPQHF.

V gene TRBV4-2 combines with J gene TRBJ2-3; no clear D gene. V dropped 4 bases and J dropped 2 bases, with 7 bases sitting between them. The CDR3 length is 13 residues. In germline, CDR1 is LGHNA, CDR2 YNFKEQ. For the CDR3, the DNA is TGTGCCAGCAGCCTAGCCGACACAGATACGCAGTATTTT. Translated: CASSLADTDTQYF.

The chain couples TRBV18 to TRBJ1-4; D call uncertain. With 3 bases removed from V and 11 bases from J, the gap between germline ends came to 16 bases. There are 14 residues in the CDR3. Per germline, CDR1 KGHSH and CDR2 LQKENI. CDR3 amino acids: CASSPRTTEEKLFF. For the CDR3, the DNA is TGTGCCAGCTCACCTAGGACCACGGAGGAGAAACTGTTTTTT.

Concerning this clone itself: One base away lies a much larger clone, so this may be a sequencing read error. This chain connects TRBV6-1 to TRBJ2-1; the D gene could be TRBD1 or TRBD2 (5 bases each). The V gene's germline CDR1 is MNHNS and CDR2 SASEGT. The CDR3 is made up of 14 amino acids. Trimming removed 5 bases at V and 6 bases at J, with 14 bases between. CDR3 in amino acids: CASSCPGTSNEQFF. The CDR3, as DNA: TGTGCCAGCAGTTGCCCAGGGACCTCCAATGAGCAGTTCTTC.

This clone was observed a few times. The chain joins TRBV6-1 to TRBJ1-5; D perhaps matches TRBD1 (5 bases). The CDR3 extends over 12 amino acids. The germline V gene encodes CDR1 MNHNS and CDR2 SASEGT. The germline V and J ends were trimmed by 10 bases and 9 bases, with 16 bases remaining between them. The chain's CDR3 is CATSRDPGPQHF. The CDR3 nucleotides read TGTGCCACCTCCCGGGACCCTGGGCCCCAGCATTTT.

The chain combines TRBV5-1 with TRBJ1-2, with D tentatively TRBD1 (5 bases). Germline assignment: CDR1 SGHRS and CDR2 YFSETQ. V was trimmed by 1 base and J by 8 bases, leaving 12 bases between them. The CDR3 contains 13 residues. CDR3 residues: CASSLIQGDGYTF. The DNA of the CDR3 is TGCGCCAGCAGCTTGATCCAGGGAGACGGCTACACCTTC. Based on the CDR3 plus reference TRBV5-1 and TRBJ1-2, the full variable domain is KAGVTQTPRYLIKTRGQQVTLSCSPISGHRSVSWYQQTPGQGLQFLFEYFSETQRNKGNFPGRFSGRQFSNSRSEMNVSTLELGDSALYLCASSLIQGDGYTFGSGTRLTVV.

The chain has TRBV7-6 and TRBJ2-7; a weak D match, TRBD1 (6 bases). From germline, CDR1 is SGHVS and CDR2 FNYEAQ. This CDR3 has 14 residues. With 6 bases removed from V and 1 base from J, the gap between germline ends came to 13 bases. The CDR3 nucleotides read TGTGCCAGCAGACCCTACACAGGGTCCTACGAGCAGTACTTC. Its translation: CASRPYTGSYEQYF.

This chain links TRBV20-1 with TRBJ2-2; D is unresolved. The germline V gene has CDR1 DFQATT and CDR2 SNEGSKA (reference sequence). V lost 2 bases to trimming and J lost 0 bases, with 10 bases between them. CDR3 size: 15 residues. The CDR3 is CSARLGGTNTGELFF. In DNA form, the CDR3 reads TGCAGTGCTAGACTGGGCGGCACGAACACCGGGGAGCTGTTTTTT.

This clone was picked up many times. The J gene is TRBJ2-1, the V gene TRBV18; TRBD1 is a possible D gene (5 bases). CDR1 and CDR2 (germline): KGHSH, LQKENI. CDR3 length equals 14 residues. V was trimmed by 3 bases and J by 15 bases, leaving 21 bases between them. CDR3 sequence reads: CASSPVPGSPILFF. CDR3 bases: TGTGCCAGCTCACCTGTTCCAGGGTCCCCCATACTGTTCTTC.

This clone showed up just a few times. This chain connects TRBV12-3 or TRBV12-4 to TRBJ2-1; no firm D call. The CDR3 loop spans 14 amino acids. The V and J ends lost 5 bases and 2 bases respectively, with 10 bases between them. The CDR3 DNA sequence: TGTGCCAGCAGTCCAGTGGGCCCCTACAATGAGCAGTTCTTC. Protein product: CASSPVGPYNEQFF.

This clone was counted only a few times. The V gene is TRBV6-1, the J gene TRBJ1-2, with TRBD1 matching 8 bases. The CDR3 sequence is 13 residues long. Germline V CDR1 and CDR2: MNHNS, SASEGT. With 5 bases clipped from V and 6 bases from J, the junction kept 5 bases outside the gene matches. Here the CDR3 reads CASSPDRVDGYTF. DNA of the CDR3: TGTGCCAGCAGTCCGGACAGGGTTGATGGCTACACCTTC.

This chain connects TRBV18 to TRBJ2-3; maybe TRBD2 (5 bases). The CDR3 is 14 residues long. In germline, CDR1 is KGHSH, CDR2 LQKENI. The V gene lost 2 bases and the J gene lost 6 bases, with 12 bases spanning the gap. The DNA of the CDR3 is TGTGCCAGCTCACCAGCCAGCGGCTCTGATACGCAGTATTTT. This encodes CASSPASGSDTQYF.

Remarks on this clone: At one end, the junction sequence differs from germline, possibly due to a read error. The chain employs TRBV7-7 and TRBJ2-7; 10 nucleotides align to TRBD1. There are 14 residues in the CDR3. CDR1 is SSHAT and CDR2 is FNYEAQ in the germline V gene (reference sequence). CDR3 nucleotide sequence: TGTGCTAGCAGCCCTGGACAGGGGGTATTTGAGCAGTACTTC. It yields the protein CASSPGQGVFEQYF.

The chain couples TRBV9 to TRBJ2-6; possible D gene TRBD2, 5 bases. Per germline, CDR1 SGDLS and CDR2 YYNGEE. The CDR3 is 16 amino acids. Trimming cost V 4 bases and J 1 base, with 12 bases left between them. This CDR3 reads CASSPTSGSGANVLTF. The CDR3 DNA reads TGTGCCAGCAGCCCCACCTCGGGGTCTGGGGCCAACGTCCTGACTTTC.

The CDR3 sequence: CASTIHGGQPQHF. DNA of the CDR3: TGTGCCAGTACCATCCACGGGGGCCAGCCCCAGCATTTT. The chain links TRBV19 to TRBJ1-5, with D possibly matching TRBD1 (6 bases). Germline V gives CDR1 LNHDA, CDR2 SQIVND (reference sequence). CDR3 length: 13 amino acids. V was cut by 7 bases and J by 7 bases, with 14 bases left in between.

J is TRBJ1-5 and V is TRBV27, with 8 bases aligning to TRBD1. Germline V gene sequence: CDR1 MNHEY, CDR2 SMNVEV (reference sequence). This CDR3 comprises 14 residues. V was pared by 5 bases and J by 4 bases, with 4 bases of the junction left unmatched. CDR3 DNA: TGTGCCAGCAGTACCAGGGGGCGGAATCAGCCCCAGCATTTT. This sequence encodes CASSTRGRNQPQHF.

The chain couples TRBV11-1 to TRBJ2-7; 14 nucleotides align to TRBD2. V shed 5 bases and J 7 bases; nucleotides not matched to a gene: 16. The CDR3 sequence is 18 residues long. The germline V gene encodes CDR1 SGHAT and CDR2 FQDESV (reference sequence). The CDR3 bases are TGTGCCAGCAGCCCACGACTAGCGGGAGGGCTGGGGGTGCGGGAGCAGTACTTC. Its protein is CASSPRLAGGLGVREQYF.

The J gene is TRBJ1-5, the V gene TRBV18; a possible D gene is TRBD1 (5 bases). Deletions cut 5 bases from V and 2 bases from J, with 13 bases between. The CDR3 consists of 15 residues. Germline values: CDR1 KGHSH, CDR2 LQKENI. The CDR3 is CASSSTVGGNQPQHF. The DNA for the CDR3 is TGTGCCAGCTCATCGACAGTTGGCGGCAATCAGCCCCAGCATTTT.

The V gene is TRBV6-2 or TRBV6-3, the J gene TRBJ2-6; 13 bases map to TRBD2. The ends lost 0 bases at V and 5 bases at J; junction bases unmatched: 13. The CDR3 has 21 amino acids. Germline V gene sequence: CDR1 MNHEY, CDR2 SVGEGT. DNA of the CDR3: TGTGCCAGCAGTTACTCCTATCGACTAGCGGGAGGCACTAAGTGGGCCAACGTCCTGACTTTC. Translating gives CASSYSYRLAGGTKWANVLTF.

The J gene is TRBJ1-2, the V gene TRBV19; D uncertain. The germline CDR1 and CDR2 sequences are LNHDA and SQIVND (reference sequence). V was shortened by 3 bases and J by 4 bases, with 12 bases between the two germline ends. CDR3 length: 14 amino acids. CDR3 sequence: CASSISGDGYGYTF. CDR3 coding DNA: TGTGCCAGTAGTATCTCCGGGGATGGCTATGGCTACACCTTC.

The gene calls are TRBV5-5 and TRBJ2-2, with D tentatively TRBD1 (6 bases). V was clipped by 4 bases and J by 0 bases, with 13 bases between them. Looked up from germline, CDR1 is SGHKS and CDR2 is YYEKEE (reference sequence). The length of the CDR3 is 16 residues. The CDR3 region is CASSRGQGTNTGELFF. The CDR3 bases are TGTGCCAGCAGCAGAGGGCAGGGGACGAACACCGGGGAGCTGTTTTTT.

The CDR3 DNA reads as TGTGCCAGCAGCCAAGTTCAGGGGGCTGCTTCGGGTGGCTACACCTTC. It translates to CASSQVQGAASGGYTF. This chain uses TRBV3-1 with TRBJ1-2; 8 bases are a match to TRBD1. The CDR3 extends over 16 amino acids. V dropped 1 base and J dropped 7; count of bases not matched to a gene: 11. Germline lookup yields CDR1 LGHDT and CDR2 YNNKEL (reference sequence). Filled out from reference TRBV3-1 and TRBJ1-2, the complete variable domain reads DTAVSQTPKYLVTQMGNDKSIKCEQNLGHDTMYWYKQDSKKFLKIMFSYNNKELIINETVPNRFSPKSPDKAHLNLHINSLELGDSAVYFCASSQVQGAASGGYTFGSGTRLTVV.

The CDR3 DNA sequence: TGTGCCAGTAGTGTGGACATGGGTTTTTTCTATGGCTACACCTTC. Translating it yields CASSVDMGFFYGYTF. The rearrangement links TRBV19 to TRBJ1-2, with D perhaps TRBD1 (5 bases). CDR3 length: 15 residues. Germline CDR1 reads LNHDA; CDR2 reads SQIVND (reference sequence). Trimming took 5 bases from V and 4 from J, leaving 17 bases between them.

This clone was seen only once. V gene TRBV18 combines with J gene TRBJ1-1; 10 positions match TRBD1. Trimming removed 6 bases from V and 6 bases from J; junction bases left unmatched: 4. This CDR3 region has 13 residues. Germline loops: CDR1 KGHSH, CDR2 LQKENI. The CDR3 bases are TGTGCCAGCTCCCGGGACAGGGGCGCTGAAGCTTTCTTT. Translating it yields CASSRDRGAEAFF. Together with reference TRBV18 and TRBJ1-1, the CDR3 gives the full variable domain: NAGVMQNPRHLVRRRGQEARLRCSPMKGHSHVYWYRQLPEEGLKFMVYLQKENIIDESGMPKERFSAEFPKEGPSILRIQQVVRGDSAAYFCASSRDRGAEAFFGQGTRLTVV.

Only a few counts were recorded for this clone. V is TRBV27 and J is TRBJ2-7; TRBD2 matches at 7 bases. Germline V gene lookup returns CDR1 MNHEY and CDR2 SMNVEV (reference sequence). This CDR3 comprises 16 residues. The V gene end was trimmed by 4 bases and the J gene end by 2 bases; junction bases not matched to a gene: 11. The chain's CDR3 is CASSSLAGDRTYEQYF. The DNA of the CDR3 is TGTGCCAGCAGTTCCCTTGCGGGAGATAGGACCTACGAGCAGTACTTC.

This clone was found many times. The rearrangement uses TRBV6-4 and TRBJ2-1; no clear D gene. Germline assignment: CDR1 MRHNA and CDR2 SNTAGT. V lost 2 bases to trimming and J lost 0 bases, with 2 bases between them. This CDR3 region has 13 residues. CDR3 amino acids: CASSDSSYNEQFF. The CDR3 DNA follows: TGTGCCAGCAGTGACAGCTCCTACAATGAGCAGTTCTTC.

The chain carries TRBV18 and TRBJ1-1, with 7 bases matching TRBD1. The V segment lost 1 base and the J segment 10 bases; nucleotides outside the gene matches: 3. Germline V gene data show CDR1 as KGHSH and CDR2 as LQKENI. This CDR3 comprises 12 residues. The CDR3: CASSPQDRRAFF. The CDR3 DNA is TGTGCCAGCTCACCACAGGACAGGCGAGCTTTCTTT.